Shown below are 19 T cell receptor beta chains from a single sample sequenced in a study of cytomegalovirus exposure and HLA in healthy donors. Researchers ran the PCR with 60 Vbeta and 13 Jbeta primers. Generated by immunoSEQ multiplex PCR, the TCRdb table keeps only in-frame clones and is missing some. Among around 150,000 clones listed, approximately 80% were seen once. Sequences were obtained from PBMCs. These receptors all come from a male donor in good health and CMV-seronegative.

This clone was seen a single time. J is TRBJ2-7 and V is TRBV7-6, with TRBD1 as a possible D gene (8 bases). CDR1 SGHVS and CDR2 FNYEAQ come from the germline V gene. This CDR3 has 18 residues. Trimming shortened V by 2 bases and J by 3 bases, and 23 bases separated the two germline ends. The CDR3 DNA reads TGTGCCAGCAGCTTATTTGGGGGGGGGAAAGGACAGGGCTACGAGCAGTACTTC. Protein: CASSLFGGGKGQGYEQYF.

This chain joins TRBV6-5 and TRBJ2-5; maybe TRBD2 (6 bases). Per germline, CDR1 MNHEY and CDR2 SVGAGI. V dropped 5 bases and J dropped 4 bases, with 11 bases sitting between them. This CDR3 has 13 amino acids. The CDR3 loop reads CASSRGAGETQYF. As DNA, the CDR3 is TGTGCCAGCAGTAGGGGAGCGGGAGAGACCCAGTACTTC.

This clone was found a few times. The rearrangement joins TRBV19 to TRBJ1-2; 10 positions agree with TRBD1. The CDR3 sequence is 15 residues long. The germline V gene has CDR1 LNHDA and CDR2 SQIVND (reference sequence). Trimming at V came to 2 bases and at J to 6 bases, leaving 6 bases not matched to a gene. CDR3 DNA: TGTGCCAGTAGTATATCGGGGACAGGGGCCGATGGCTACACCTTC. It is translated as CASSISGTGADGYTF.

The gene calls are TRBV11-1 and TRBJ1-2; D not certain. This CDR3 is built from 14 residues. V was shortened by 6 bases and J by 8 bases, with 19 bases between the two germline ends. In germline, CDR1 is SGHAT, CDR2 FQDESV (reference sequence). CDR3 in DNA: TGTGCCAGCAGTGCGGGCTCCCTAGGATACGGCTACACCTTC. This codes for CASSAGSLGYGYTF.

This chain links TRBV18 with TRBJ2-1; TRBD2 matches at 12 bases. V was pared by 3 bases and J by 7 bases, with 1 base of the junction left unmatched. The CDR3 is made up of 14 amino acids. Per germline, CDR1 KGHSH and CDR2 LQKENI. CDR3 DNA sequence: TGTGCCAGCTCACCCGGACTAGCGGGGAATGAGCAGTTCTTC. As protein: CASSPGLAGNEQFF.

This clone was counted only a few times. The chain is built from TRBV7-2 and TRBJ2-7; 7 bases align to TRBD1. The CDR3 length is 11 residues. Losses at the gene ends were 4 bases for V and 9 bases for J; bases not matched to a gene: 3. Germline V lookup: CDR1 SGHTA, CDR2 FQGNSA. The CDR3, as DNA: TGTGCCAGCAGCTCCGGACAGGTGCAGTACTTC. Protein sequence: CASSSGQVQYF.

CDR3 protein: CASRPTGSSYNEQFF. In DNA, the CDR3 is TGCGCCAGCAGACCTACAGGGAGCTCCTACAATGAGCAGTTCTTC. The V and J genes are TRBV4-1 and TRBJ2-1; maybe TRBD1 (6 bases). Trimming took 6 bases from V and 0 from J, leaving 12 bases between them. CDR3 length: 15 residues. Germline lookup yields CDR1 MGHRA and CDR2 YSYEKL.

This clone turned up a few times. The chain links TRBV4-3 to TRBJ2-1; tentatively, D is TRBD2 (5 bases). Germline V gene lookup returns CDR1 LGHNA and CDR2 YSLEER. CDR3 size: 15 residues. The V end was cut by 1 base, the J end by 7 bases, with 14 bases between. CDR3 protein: CASSQGTEAWNEQFF. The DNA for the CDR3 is TGCGCCAGCAGCCAAGGGACGGAGGCATGGAATGAGCAGTTCTTC.

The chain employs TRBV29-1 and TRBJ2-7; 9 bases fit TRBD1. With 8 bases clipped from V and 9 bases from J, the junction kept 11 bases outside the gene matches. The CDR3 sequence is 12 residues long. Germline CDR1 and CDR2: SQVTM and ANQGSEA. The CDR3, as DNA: TGCAGCTTCACTCGACAGGGGGTTGGGCAGTACTTC. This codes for CSFTRQGVGQYF.

CDR3 region: CASSKNPGQGPYEQYF. The CDR3 region has the DNA TGTGCCAGCAGCAAAAATCCGGGACAGGGGCCCTACGAGCAGTACTTC. This chain connects TRBV9 to TRBJ2-7; TRBD1 matches at 10 bases. J lost 2 bases, V lost 4 bases, and 9 bases had no gene match. The CDR3 spans 16 residues. The germline CDR1 and CDR2 sequences are SGDLS and YYNGEE.

The CDR3 reads CASSPRDRGGETQYF. CDR3 DNA sequence: TGTGCCAGCAGCCCCCGGGACAGGGGGGGGGAGACCCAGTACTTC. V and J are TRBV9 and TRBJ2-5; 11 bases map to TRBD1. The CDR3 runs 15 residues. V dropped 4 bases and J dropped 5; count of bases not matched to a gene: 7. Germline CDR1 is SGDLS and CDR2 is YYNGEE.

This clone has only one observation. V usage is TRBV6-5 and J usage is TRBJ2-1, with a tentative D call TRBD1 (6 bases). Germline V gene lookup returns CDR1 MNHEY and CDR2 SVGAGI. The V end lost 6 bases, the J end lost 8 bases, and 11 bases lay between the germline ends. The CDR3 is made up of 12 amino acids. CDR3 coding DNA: TGTGCCAGCAGAACAGGGCTGGATGAGCAGTTCTTC. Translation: CASRTGLDEQFF.

This CDR3 is CASSPTLSLTYEQYF. In DNA form, the CDR3 reads TGTGCCAGCAGCCCTACGCTCTCCCTCACCTACGAGCAGTACTTC. V and J are TRBV7-6 and TRBJ2-7; D is uncertain. The V gene lost 5 bases and the J gene lost 2 bases, with 16 bases spanning the gap. The germline CDR1 and CDR2 sequences are SGHVS and FNYEAQ. The CDR3 sequence is 15 residues long.

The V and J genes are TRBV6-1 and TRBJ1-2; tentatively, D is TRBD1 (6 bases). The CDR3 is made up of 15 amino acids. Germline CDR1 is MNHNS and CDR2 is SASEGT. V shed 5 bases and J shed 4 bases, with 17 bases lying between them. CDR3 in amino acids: CASSSPRGSSYGYTF. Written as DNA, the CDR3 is TGTGCCAGCAGTTCCCCCAGGGGTTCGAGCTATGGCTACACCTTC.

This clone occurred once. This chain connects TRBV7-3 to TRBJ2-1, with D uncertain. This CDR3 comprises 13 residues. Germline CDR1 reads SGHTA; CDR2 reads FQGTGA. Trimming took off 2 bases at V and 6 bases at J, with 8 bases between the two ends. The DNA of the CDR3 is TGTGCCAGCAGCTTAGGCCCCCCCAATGAGCAGTTCTTC. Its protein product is CASSLGPPNEQFF. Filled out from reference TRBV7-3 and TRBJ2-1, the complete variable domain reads GAGVSQTPSNKVTEKGKYVELRCDPISGHTALYWYRQSLGQGPEFLIYFQGTGAADDSGLPNDRFFAVRPEGSVSTLKIQRTERGDSAVYLCASSLGPPNEQFFGPGTRLTVL.

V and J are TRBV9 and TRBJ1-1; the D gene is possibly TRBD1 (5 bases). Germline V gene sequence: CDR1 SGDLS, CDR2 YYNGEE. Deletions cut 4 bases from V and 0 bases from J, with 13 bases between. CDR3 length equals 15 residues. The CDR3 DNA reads TGTGCCAGCAGCCCCACGCAGGGTTTGAACACTGAAGCTTTCTTT. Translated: CASSPTQGLNTEAFF.

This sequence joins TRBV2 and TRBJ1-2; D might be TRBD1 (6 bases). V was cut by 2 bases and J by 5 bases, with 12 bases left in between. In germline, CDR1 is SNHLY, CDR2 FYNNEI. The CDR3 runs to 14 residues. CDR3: CASSERQGLYGYTF. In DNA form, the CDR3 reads TGTGCCAGCAGTGAAAGGCAGGGGTTATATGGCTACACCTTC.

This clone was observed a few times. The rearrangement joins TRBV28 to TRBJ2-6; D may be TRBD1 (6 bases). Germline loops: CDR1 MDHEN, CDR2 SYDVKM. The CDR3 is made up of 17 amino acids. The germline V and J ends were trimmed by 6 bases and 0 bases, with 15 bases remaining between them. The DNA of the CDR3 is TGTGCCAGCAGAAGTGGGACAATCGGCTCTGGGGCCAACGTCCTGACTTTC. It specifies CASRSGTIGSGANVLTF.

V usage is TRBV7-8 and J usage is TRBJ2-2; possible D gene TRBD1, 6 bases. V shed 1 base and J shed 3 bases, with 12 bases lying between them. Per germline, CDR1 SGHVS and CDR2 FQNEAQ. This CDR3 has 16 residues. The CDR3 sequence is CASSLGGPLHTGELFF. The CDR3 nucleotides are TGTGCCAGCAGCTTAGGGGGGCCGCTGCACACCGGGGAGCTGTTTTTT.